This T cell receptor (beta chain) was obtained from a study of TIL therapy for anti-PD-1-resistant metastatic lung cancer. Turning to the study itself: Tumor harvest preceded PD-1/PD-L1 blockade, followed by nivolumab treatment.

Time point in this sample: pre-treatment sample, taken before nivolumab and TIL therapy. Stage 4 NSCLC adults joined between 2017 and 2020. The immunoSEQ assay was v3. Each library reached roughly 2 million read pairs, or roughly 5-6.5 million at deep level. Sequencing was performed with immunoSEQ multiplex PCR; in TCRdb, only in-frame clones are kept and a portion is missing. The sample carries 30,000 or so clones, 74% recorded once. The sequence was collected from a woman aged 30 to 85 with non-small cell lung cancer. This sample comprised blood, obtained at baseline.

The CDR3 spells CASSFGTSDTQYF. CDR3 sequence (DNA): TGTGCCAGCAGCTTTGGGACTAGCGATACGCAGTATTTT. J is TRBJ2-3 and V is TRBV5-4; TRBD2 agrees at 9 bases. This CDR3 spans 13 amino acids. With V trimmed by 2 bases and J by 6 bases, 1 base remained unmatched. Germline values: CDR1 SGHNT, CDR2 YYREEE (reference sequence).